This T cell receptor beta chain was recovered during a study of cytomegalovirus exposure and HLA in healthy donors. This clone was seen a few times. PCR was performed using 60 Vbeta and 13 Jbeta primers. The repertoire was sequenced with immunoSEQ multiplex PCR; TCRdb's copy has only in-frame clones and lacks some. The sample yields around 130,000 clones, roughly 62% seen once. The V end was cut by 4 bases, the J end by 5 bases, with 15 bases between. Germline CDR1 and CDR2: SGDLS and YYNGEE. The CDR3 covers 14 residues. The TCR sequence derives from a male donor in good health and CMV-seronegative. The sample consisted of PBMCs. This sequence joins TRBV9 and TRBJ1-1; D not resolved. This chain's CDR3 is CASSPSLWETEAFF. The DNA of the CDR3 is TGTGCCAGCAGCCCCTCCTTATGGGAGACTGAAGCTTTCTTT. Based on the CDR3 plus reference TRBV9 and TRBJ1-1, the full variable domain is DSGVTQTPKHLITATGQRVTLRCSPRSGDLSVYWYQQSLDQGLQFLIQYYNGEERAKGNILERFSAQQFPDLHSELNLSSLELGDSALYFCASSPSLWETEAFFGQGTRLTVV.